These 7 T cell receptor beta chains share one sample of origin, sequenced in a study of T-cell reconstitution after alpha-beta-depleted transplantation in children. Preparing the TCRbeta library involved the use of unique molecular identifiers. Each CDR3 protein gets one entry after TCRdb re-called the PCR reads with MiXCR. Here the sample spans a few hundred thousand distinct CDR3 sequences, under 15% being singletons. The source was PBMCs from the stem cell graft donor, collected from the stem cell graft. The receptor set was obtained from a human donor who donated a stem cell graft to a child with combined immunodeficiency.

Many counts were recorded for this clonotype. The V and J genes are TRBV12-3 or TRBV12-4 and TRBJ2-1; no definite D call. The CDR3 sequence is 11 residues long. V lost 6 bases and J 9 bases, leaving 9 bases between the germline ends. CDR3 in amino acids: CASSPSSEQFF. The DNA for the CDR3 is TGTGCCAGCAGCCCTAGTTCTGAGCAGTTCTTC.

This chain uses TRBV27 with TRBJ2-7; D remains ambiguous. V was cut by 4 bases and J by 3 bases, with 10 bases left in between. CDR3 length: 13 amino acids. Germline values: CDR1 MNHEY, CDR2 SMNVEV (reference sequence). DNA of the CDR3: TGTGCCAGCAGTTCCTGGGTCCGCTACGAGCAGTACTTC. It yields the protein CASSSWVRYEQYF.

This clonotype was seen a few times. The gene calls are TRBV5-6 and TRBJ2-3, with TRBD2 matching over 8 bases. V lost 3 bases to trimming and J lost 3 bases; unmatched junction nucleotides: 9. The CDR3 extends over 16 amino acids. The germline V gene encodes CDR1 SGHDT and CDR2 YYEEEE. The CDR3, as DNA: TGTGCCAGCAGCTGGCCGGGACTAGAAAGGACAGATACGCAGTATTTT. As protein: CASSWPGLERTDTQYF.

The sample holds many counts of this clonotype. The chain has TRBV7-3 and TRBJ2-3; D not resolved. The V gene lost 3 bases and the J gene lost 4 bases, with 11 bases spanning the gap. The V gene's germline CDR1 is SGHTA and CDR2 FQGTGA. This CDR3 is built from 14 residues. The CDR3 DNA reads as TGTGCCAGCAGCTTTGGTAGTTGGGCAGATACGCAGTATTTT. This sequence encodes CASSFGSWADTQYF.

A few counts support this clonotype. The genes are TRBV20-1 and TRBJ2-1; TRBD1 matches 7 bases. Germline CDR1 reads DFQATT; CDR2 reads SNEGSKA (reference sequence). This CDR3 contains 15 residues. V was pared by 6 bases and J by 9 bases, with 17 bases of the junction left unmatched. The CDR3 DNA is TGCAGTGCGGCCGGAGAAACAGGGGATTTTGGTGAGCAGTTCTTC. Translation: CSAAGETGDFGEQFF.

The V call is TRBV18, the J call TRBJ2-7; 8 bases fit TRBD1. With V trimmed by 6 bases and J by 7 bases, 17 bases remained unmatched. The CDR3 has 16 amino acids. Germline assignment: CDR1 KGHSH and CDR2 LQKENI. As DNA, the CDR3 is TGTGCCAGCTCGCTGAATCCAGGGGGCACAGTGGGGGAGCAGTACTTC. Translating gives CASSLNPGGTVGEQYF.

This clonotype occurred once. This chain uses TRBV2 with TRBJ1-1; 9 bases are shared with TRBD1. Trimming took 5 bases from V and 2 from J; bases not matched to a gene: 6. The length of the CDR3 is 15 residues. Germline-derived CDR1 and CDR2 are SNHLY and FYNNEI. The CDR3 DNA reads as TGTGCCAGCAGTCGGGACAGGGTTATTAACACTGAAGCTTTCTTT. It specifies CASSRDRVINTEAFF.